This TCR beta chain was sequenced during a study of shared clonotypes between healthy human individuals. The overall study: Aged 18 to 49, the donors were two women and a few men. Overall study findings and caveats: A limitation of the genetic and exposure-history diversity represented arose from few donors.

For this clone: Its antigen is unidentified.

As originally analysed: Without quality scores, immunoSEQ junctional reads could not be filtered like full-length reads. Here immunoSEQ multiplex PCR was the method, and the copy in TCRdb shows in-frame clones only, minus some. D and trimming come from the DNA, and the V and J calls and clone size come from that table. The sample has roughly 2.1 million clones; about 93% are singletons. CDR1 is MNHEY, CDR2 SMNVEV, per germline (reference sequence). J gave up 0 bases and V 5 bases, and 10 bases lay outside the gene matches. This CDR3 comprises 18 residues. The naive CD8 fraction comprised CD45RO-negative cells positively selected for CCR7 and excluded terminally differentiated effector memory CD45RA+ cells. Donors included only healthy HIV-negative adults lacking recent acute infections or vaccinations.

The rearrangement joins TRBV27 to TRBJ2-2; 9 nucleotides line up with TRBD2. The clonotype comes from a man aged 18 to 30 in good health. Some clones in this sample may be carry-over from other donors' samples. Material: naive CD8+ T cells from PBMCs. CDR3 in DNA: TGTGCCAGCAGTCGCGGACTAGCGACGAGTTCGAACACCGGGGAGCTGTTTTTT. Encoded protein: CASSRGLATSSNTGELFF.